This note documents a single TCR beta chain sequence. This entry is derived from a study of shared clonotypes between healthy human individuals. This CDR3 region has 13 residues. Germline loops: CDR1 MDHEN, CDR2 SYDVKM. Losses at the gene ends were 6 bases for V and 8 bases for J; bases not matched to a gene: 4. Only CD45RO-negative cells positively selected for CCR7 counted as naive CD8 cells, so terminally differentiated effector memory CD45RA+ cells were excluded. Data came from immunoSEQ multiplex PCR; TCRdb stores just in-frame clones and leaves some out. The table shows some 2,100,000 clones, with about 93% occurring only once.

The chain joins TRBV28 to TRBJ2-1, with 10 positions matching TRBD2. The specimen was naive CD8+ T cells from PBMCs. This TCR came from a man aged 18 to 29 in good health. Some clones in this sample may be carry-over from other donors' samples. CDR3 sequence: CASRASGSYEQFF. The CDR3 DNA reads TGTGCCAGCAGGGCTAGCGGGAGCTATGAGCAGTTCTTC. Complete variable domain (other parts from reference TRBV28 and TRBJ2-1): DVKVTQSSRYLVKRTGEKVFLECVQDMDHENMFWYRQDPGLGLRLIYFSYDVKMKEKGDIPEGYSVSREKKERFSLILESASTNQTSMYLCASRASGSYEQFFGPGTRLTVL.